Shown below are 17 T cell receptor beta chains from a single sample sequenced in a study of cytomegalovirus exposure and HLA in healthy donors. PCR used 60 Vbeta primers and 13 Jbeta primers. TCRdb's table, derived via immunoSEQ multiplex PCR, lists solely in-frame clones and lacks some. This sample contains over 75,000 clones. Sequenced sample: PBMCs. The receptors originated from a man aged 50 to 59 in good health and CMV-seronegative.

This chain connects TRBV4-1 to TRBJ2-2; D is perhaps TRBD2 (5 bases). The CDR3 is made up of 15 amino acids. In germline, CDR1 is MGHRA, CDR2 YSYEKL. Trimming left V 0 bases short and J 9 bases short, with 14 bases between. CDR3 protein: CASSQDNPGSWELFF. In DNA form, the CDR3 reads TGCGCCAGCAGCCAAGACAACCCGGGGAGCTGGGAGCTGTTTTTT.

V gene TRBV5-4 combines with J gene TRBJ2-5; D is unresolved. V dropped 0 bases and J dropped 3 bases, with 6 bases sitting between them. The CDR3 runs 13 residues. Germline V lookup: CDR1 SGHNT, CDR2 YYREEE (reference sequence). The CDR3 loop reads CASSLGGKETQYF. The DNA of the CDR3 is TGTGCCAGCAGCTTGGGTGGCAAAGAGACCCAGTACTTC.

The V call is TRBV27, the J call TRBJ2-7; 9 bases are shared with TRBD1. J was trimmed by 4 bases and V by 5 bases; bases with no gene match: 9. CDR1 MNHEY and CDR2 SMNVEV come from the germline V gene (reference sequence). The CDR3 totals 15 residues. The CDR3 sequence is CASSARTGEVYEQYF. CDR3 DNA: TGTGCCAGCAGTGCCCGGACAGGGGAAGTTTACGAGCAGTACTTC.

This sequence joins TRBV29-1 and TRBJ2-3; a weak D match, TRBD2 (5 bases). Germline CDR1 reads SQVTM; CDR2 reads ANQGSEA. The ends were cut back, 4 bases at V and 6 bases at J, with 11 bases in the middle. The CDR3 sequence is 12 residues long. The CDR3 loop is CSVGLPGDTQYF. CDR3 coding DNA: TGCAGCGTTGGTTTACCGGGGGATACGCAGTATTTT.

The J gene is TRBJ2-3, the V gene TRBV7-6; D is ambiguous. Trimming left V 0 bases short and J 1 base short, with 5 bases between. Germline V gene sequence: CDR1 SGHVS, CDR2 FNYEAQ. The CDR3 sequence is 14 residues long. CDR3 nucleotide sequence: TGTGCCAGCAGCTTAGCGGCCCGCACAGATACGCAGTATTTT. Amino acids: CASSLAARTDTQYF. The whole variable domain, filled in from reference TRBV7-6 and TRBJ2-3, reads GAGVSQSPRYKVTKRGQDVALRCDPISGHVSLYWYRQALGQGPEFLTYFNYEAQQDKSGLPNDRFSAERPEGSISTLTIQRTEQRDSAMYRCASSLAARTDTQYFGPGTRLTVL.

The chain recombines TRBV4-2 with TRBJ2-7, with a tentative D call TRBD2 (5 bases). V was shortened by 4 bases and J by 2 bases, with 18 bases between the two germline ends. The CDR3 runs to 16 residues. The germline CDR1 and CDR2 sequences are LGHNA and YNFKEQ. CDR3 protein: CASSPPPGVSAYEQYF. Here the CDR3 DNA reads TGTGCCAGCAGCCCTCCCCCCGGGGTCTCGGCCTACGAGCAGTACTTC.

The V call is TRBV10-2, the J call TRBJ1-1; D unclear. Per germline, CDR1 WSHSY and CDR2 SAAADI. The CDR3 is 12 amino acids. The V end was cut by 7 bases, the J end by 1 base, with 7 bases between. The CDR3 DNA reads TGCGCCAGCACCCGCGGGAACACTGAAGCTTTCTTT. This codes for CASTRGNTEAFF.

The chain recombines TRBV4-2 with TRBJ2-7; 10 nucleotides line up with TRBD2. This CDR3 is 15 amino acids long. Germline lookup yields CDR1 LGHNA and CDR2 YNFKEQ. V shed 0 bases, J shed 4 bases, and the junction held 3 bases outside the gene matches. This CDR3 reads CASSQELAGKYEQYF. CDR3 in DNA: TGTGCCAGCAGCCAAGAACTAGCGGGGAAGTACGAGCAGTACTTC.

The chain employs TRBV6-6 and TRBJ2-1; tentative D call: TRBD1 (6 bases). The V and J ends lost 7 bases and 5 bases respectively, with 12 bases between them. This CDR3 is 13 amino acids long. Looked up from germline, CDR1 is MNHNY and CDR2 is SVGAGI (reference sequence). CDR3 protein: CASNYPGDNEQFF. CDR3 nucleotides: TGTGCCAGCAACTACCCAGGGGACAATGAGCAGTTCTTC.

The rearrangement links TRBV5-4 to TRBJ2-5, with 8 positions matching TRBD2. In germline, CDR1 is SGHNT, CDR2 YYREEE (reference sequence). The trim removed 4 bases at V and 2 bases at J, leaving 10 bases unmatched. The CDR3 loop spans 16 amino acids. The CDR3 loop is CASSPAIAGRQETQYF. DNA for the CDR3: TGTGCCAGCAGCCCAGCCATAGCGGGGCGACAAGAGACCCAGTACTTC.

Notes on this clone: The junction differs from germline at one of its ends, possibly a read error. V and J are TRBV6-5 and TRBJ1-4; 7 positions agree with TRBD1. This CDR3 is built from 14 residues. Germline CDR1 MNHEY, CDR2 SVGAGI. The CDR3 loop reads CASRPNSRRTEGAF. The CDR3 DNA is TGTGCCAGCAGGCCGAATTCCCGCAGGACAGAGGGGGCTTTT.

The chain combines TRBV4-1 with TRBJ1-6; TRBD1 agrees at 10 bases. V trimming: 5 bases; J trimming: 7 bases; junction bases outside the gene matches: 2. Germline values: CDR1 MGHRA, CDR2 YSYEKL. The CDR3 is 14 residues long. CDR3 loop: CASSWGQGNSPLHF. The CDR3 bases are TGCGCCAGCAGCTGGGGACAGGGGAATTCACCCCTCCACTTT.

Here the CDR3 DNA reads TGTGCCAGCAGCCGAGGCGAGGATAACACTGAAGCTTTCTTT. Its translation: CASSRGEDNTEAFF. This sequence joins TRBV5-5 and TRBJ1-1; D not resolved. Germline V gene sequence: CDR1 SGHKS, CDR2 YYEKEE (reference sequence). This CDR3 has 14 amino acids. Trimming took 4 bases from V and 2 from J, leaving 12 bases between them.

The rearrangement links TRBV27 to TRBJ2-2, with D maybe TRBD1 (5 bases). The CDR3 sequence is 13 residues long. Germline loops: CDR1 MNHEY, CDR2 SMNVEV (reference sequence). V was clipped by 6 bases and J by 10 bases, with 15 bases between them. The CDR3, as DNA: TGTGCCAGCAGGGGGCTTGGTGGAGTGGAGCTGTTTTTT. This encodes CASRGLGGVELFF.

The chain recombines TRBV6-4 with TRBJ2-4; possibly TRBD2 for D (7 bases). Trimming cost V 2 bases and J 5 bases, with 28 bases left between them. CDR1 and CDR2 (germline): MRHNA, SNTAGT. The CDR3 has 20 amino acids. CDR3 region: CASSDPTVGGGQRCQNIQYF. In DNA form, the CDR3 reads TGTGCCAGCAGTGACCCGACGGTAGGGGGGGGGCAAAGGTGTCAAAACATTCAGTACTTC.

The CDR3 spells CASSLRDRGDEQYF. CDR3 coding DNA: TGTGCCAGCAGCTTACGGGACAGGGGGGACGAGCAGTACTTC. The chain is built from TRBV7-9 and TRBJ2-7; 11 bases line up with TRBD1. CDR1 and CDR2 (germline): SEHNR, FQNEAQ (reference sequence). CDR3 length equals 14 residues. Unmatched junction bases numbered 2, after V lost 2 bases and J lost 5 bases.

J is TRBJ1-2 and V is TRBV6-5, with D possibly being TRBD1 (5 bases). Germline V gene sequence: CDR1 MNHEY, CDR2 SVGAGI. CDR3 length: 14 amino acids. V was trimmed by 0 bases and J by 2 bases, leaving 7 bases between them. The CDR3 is CASSYSSGNYGYTF. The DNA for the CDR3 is TGTGCCAGCAGTTACTCCTCAGGGAACTATGGCTACACCTTC.